These T cell receptor beta chains were read from a single sample in a study of cytomegalovirus exposure and HLA in healthy donors. Clones were read by immunoSEQ multiplex PCR, and TCRdb kept only the in-frame ones, dropping some. Seen here are just over 150,000 clones, 65% to 80% observed once, and the top ten hold about 2%. Sequenced sample: PBMCs. These TCRs come from a female donor in good health and CMV-seronegative. Both conserved end residues are part of each CDR3. A D gene is named only where the DNA matches it firmly. Not every row has a clone size; where given, it reads once, few, many or a size class.

>few|TRBV7-6|16|TRBJ2-1|.
TGTGCCACGGCCGAGCTGGATAGGTTGGAGGGCGGTGAGCAGTTCTTC
CATAELDRLEGGEQFF
>.|TRBV30|17|TRBJ2-5|.
TGTGCCTGGAGTGCAAGCTCGGACAGCCGACCCGAAGAGACCCAGTACTTC
CAWSASSDSRPEETQYF
>few|TRBV27|15|TRBJ1-2|.
TGTGCCAGCAGTTTATCCTCGGGTAGAGAGTATGGCTACACCTTC
CASSLSSGREYGYTF
>few|TRBV5-6|17|TRBJ2-1|.
TGTGCCAGCACCCCCAACAGGGCCCCGAGCTCCTACAATGAGCAGTTCTTC
CASTPNRAPSSYNEQFF
>.|TRBV5-5|16|TRBJ2-1|TRBD2
TGTGCCAGCAGCTTGTTCCTAGCGGGAAATATGGATGAGCAGTTCTTC
CASSLFLAGNMDEQFF
>.|TRBV11-1|16|TRBJ2-7|TRBD2
TGTGCCAGCAGCCGCGGGACTAGCGGGAGGATGTACGAGCAGTACTTC
CASSRGTSGRMYEQYF
>.|TRBV5-1|16|TRBJ2-7|TRBD1
TGCGCCAGCAGCCCAAATTCGGACAGGAGCTCCTACGAGCAGTACTTC
CASSPNSDRSSYEQYF
>.|TRBV5-1|14|TRBJ2-7|TRBD2
TGCGCCAGCAGCTTTTTAGCGGGGGCCTACGAGCAGTACTTC
CASSFLAGAYEQYF
>.|TRBV4-2|15|TRBJ1-2|.
TGTGCCAGCAGCCCCGCCTCCGGGAGTCACTATGGCTACACCTTC
CASSPASGSHYGYTF
>.|TRBV19|14|TRBJ1-3|TRBD1
TGTGCCAGTTCCCGGGGGACAGGCGGAAACACCATATATTTT
CASSRGTGGNTIYF
>once|TRBV7-9|19|TRBJ2-2|TRBD2
TGTGCCAGCAGCCTTTTCGGGGGGGACAAACTAACCTTCACCGGGGAGCTGTTTTTT
CASSLFGGDKLTFTGELFF
>.|TRBV2|15|TRBJ2-1|.
TGTGCCAGCAGTGAGGGCCAGCTGGGCTACAATGAGCAGTTCTTC
CASSEGQLGYNEQFF
>few|TRBV29-1|14|TRBJ1-1|.
TGCAGCGTTCTTCAAAGAGCCATGAACACTGAAGCTTTCTTT
CSVLQRAMNTEAFF
>.|TRBV7-9|12|TRBJ2-7|TRBD1
TGTGCCAGCAGCTGGGACAGCGGTTCTCCTTCCTTC
CASSWDSGSPSF
>.|TRBV12-1|17|TRBJ2-2|.
TGTGCCAGCAGCTTTCCCGGGACTTCGGGGGTAACCGGGGAGCTGTTTTTT
CASSFPGTSGVTGELFF
>.|TRBV19|16|TRBJ2-7|TRBD2
TGTGCCAGTAGTATAGCCCCCGGGACTAAATACTACGAGCAGTACTTC
CASSIAPGTKYYEQYF
>.|TRBV5-8|17|TRBJ1-5|TRBD1
TGTGCCAGCAGCTTGGTTCGAGGACAGGGCAGCAATCAGCCCCAGCATTTT
CASSLVRGQGSNQPQHF
>.|TRBV19|13|TRBJ2-7|.
TGTGCCACCCTAAGAGGGGACACCTACGAGCAGTACTTC
CATLRGDTYEQYF
>few|TRBV5-4|16|TRBJ2-3|.
TGTGCCAGCAGCTTGGAGCCTTACTACGTCACAGATACGCAGTATTTT
CASSLEPYYVTDTQYF
>.|TRBV28|15|TRBJ2-2|.
TGTGCCAGCAGTTCCCCGGGACAGAACACCGGGGAGCTGTTTTTT
CASSSPGQNTGELFF
>.|TRBV15|13|TRBJ2-6|.
TGTGCCACCAGGATTAGTGGGGCCAACGTCCTGACTTTC
CATRISGANVLTF
>.|TRBV15|15|TRBJ2-2|TRBD1
TGTGCCACCAGCAGACCCCAGGGGGCCCACGGGGAGCTGTTTTTT
CATSRPQGAHGELFF
>few|TRBV21-1|15|TRBJ2-7|.
TGTGCCAGCAGCGGACGGGGAGCAGCCCCCTACGAGCAGTACTTC
CASSGRGAAPYEQYF
>few|TRBV7-2|16|TRBJ2-2|TRBD2
TGTGCCAGCAGCTTCGCTAGCGGGGGGCCCACCGGGGAGCTGTTTTTT
CASSFASGGPTGELFF
>.|TRBV9|14|TRBJ1-1|.
TGTGCCAGCAGCCCGGACTGGACGAACACTGAAGCTTTCTTT
CASSPDWTNTEAFF
>.|TRBV30|13|TRBJ2-7|TRBD2
TGTGCCTGGAGCCGCGGGGGGGCCTACGAGCAGTACTTC
CAWSRGGAYEQYF
>.|TRBV7-7|15|TRBJ2-1|TRBD2
TGTGCCAGCAGCTTAGGACTAGCGACCTGGAATGAGCAGTTCTTC
CASSLGLATWNEQFF
>.|TRBV30|13|TRBJ1-4|.
TGTGCCTGGAGTGTAAGGGGTGGAGAAAAACTGTTTTTT
CAWSVRGGEKLFF
>.|TRBV13|16|TRBJ1-1|TRBD1
TGTGCCAGCAGCCCGCCGGACAGGGGACGGAGCACTGAAGCTTTCTTT
CASSPPDRGRSTEAFF
>.|TRBV5-1|14|TRBJ1-6|.
TGCGCCAGCAGCGGAGACGGGGGGAATTCACCCCTCCACTTT
CASSGDGGNSPLHF
>.|TRBV7-2|15|TRBJ2-7|.
TGTGCCAGCAGCTTAAGCGAGTGGAGTACCTACGAGCAGTACTTC
CASSLSEWSTYEQYF
>.|TRBV20-1|11|TRBJ1-2|.
TGCAGTGTACAGGACGGGTATGGCTACACCTTC
CSVQDGYGYTF
>.|TRBV30|13|TRBJ1-5|.
TGTGCCTGGAGTTGGACAGTAAATCAGCCCCAGCATTTT
CAWSWTVNQPQHF